This TCR beta chain comes out of a study of identical twins. This clonotype was detected ten times or more. TCRdb reprocessed the 5' RACE reads via MiXCR and lists one record per CDR3 protein. In the table there are some 250,000 distinct CDR3 sequences, 5.5% to 7.5% of which are singletons. CDR3 size: 13 residues. The germline V gene encodes CDR1 WSHSY and CDR2 SAAADI. The germline V and J ends were trimmed by 6 bases and 5 bases, with 13 bases remaining between them. These data also featured in a second study, about T cells expressing NK-cell markers.

The origin of this receptor is a woman between 18 and 29 years old in good health. Material: CD8+ T cells sorted from blood. This chain links TRBV10-2 with TRBJ2-5; D uncertain. The CDR3 sequence: CASSGGPRETQYF. The DNA of the CDR3 is TGCGCCAGCAGCGGTGGACCCCGGGAGACCCAGTACTTC.